The sequence of this T cell receptor beta chain was determined in a study of siplizumab effects on memory and regulatory T cells. Study-wide findings and caveats: Siplizumab significantly brought down the alloreactive sequences that trace back to unstimulated CD4+ memory cells. Naive or memory phenotype assignment was not possible for roughly 80-96% of proliferating CD4+ or CD8+ clones. Mappable alloreactive CD4+ clones were on average roughly 70% Treg-derived with siplizumab, around 25% in controls. Naive T cells were seemingly more diverse than memory cells, and major contributions to the alloresponse seemed to be made by them.

To note about this clone: The antigen is not known.

The CDR3 extends over 16 amino acids. Between the trimmed V and J ends, which lost 4 bases and 9 bases, there was a span of 22 bases. Germline values: CDR1 MNHEY, CDR2 SMNVEV (reference sequence). Clones were read by immunoSEQ multiplex PCR, and TCRdb kept only the in-frame ones, dropping some. The table lists approximately 50,000 clones, 93% of them singletons, with roughly 18% in the top ten. The TCR was taken from a human donor in good health. V gene TRBV27 combines with J gene TRBJ2-1, with D tentatively TRBD1 (6 bases). Sequencing was performed on CD8+ T cells sorted from blood. The CDR3 here is CASSSLNPTGLAEQFF. CDR3 sequence (DNA): TGTGCCAGCAGTTCCTTGAACCCTACAGGGTTAGCTGAGCAGTTCTTC.